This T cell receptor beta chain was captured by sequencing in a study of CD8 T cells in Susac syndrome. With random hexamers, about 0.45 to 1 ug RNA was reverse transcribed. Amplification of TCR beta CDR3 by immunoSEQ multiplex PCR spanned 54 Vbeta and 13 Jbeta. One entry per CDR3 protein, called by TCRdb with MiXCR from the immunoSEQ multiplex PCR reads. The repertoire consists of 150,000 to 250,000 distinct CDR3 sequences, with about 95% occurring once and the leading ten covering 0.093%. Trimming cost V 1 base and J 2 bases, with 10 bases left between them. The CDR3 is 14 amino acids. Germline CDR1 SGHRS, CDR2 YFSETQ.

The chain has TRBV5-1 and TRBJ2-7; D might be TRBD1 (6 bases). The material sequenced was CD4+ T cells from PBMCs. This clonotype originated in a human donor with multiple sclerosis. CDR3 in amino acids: CASSLQGQTYEQYF. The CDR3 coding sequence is TGCGCCAGCAGCTTGCAAGGACAGACCTACGAGCAGTACTTC.